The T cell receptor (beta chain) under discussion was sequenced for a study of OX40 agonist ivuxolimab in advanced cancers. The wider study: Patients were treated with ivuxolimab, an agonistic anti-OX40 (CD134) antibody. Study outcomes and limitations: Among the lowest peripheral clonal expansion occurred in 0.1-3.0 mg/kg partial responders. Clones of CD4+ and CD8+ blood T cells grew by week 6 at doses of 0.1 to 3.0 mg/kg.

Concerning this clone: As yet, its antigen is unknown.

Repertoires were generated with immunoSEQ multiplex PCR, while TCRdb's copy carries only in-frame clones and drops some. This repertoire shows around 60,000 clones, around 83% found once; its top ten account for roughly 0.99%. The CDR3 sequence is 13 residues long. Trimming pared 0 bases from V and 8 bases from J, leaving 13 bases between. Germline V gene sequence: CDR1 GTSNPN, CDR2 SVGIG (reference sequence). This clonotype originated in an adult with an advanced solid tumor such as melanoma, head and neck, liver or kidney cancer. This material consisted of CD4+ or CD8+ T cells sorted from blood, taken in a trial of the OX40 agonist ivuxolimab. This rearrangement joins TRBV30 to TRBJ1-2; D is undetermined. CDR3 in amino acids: CAWSVSPVVGYTF. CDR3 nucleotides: TGTGCCTGGAGTGTATCCCCCGTTGTCGGCTACACCTTC.